Listed here are 26 T cell receptor beta chains from one sample, sequenced in a study of shared clonotypes between healthy human individuals. The data were produced by immunoSEQ multiplex PCR, yet TCRdb's version contains in-frame clones alone and is incomplete. The table lists approximately 95,000 clones, roughly two thirds of them singletons. Specimen: memory CD8+ T cells sorted from blood. Subset in this sample: CD45RO+ cells pooled with CCR7-negative TemRA cells. Every receptor here comes from a man younger than 40 in good health.

The rearrangement joins TRBV7-8 to TRBJ2-4; the match to TRBD2 covers 10 bases. The V gene's germline CDR1 is SGHVS and CDR2 FQNEAQ. This CDR3 contains 19 residues. V lost 4 bases, J lost 1 base, and 13 bases stayed unmatched. Here the CDR3 DNA reads TGTGCCAGCAGCTCCTCTAGCGGGAGTGGGTATTTGGCCAAAAACATTCAGTACTTC. Its protein product is CASSSSSGSGYLAKNIQYF.

The genes are TRBV9 and TRBJ2-2; D is undetermined. Trimming shortened V by 3 bases and J by 2 bases, and 5 bases separated the two germline ends. This CDR3 comprises 13 residues. CDR1 and CDR2 from the germline V gene are SGDLS and YYNGEE. Here the CDR3 reads CASSAPNTGELFF. CDR3 coding DNA: TGTGCCAGCAGCGCCCCAAACACCGGGGAGCTGTTTTTT.

V and J are TRBV6-1 and TRBJ2-2; the D is unclear. The CDR3 is 13 residues long. Germline CDR1 is MNHNS and CDR2 is SASEGT. V was clipped by 5 bases and J by 6 bases, with 10 bases between them. The CDR3 sequence is CASSRDYAGELFF. CDR3 in DNA: TGTGCCAGCAGTAGGGATTACGCCGGGGAGCTGTTTTTT.

The CDR3 sequence is CASSQLQGSSTDTQYF. Here the CDR3 DNA reads TGCGCCAGCAGCCAGTTACAGGGGTCTAGCACAGATACGCAGTATTTT. The chain carries TRBV4-1 and TRBJ2-3; 7 bases align to TRBD1. J lost 0 bases, V lost 3 bases, and 6 bases had no gene match. Per the germline V gene, CDR1 is MGHRA and CDR2 is YSYEKL. The CDR3 covers 16 residues.

The chain joins TRBV7-9 to TRBJ2-7; TRBD1 might be the D (6 bases). Germline CDR1 is SEHNR and CDR2 is FQNEAQ (reference sequence). V gave up 5 bases and J gave up 4 bases, with 24 bases separating them. This CDR3 has 17 residues. CDR3: CASSVHLGARRWYEQYF. CDR3 coding DNA: TGTGCCAGCAGCGTTCACCTGGGGGCACGGAGGTGGTACGAGCAGTACTTC.

This clone turned up a few times. The rearrangement links TRBV5-1 to TRBJ2-1; tentative D call: TRBD1 (6 bases). V was shortened by 4 bases and J by 6 bases, with 17 bases between the two germline ends. From germline, CDR1 is SGHRS and CDR2 YFSETQ. The CDR3 is 15 residues long. Written as DNA, the CDR3 is TGCGCCAGCAGCCCGTTGGGGGCGGGTGGCAATGAGCAGTTCTTC. Protein sequence: CASSPLGAGGNEQFF.

The chain uses TRBV7-2 and TRBJ2-1; the match to TRBD2 covers 12 bases. Unmatched junction bases numbered 5, after V lost 5 bases and J lost 3 bases. The CDR3 is made up of 16 amino acids. The germline V gene encodes CDR1 SGHTA and CDR2 FQGNSA. CDR3 nucleotides: TGTGCCAGCAGCCCCCCGGGACTAGCGGGCTACAATGAGCAGTTCTTC. Protein product: CASSPPGLAGYNEQFF.

V gene TRBV9 combines with J gene TRBJ2-1; TRBD2 matches 9 bases. V lost 1 base and J lost 8; bases outside the gene matches: 7. The CDR3 totals 15 residues. Germline V gives CDR1 SGDLS, CDR2 YYNGEE. The CDR3 DNA is TGTGCCAGCAGCGTATGGTTTAGCGGGAGTTATGAGCAGTTCTTC. This codes for CASSVWFSGSYEQFF.

This chain links TRBV7-9 with TRBJ2-5, with D perhaps being TRBD1 or TRBD2 (6 bases each). The CDR3 consists of 17 residues. The ends were cut back, 1 base at V and 2 bases at J, with 17 bases in the middle. Germline V lookup: CDR1 SEHNR, CDR2 FQNEAQ (reference sequence). This CDR3 is CASSLGGARKIQETQYF. In DNA form, the CDR3 reads TGTGCCAGCAGCTTAGGGGGGGCCAGGAAGATTCAAGAGACCCAGTACTTC.

This sequence joins TRBV2 and TRBJ2-7, with 9 bases identical to TRBD1. CDR3 length: 11 residues. From germline, CDR1 is SNHLY and CDR2 FYNNEI. The V segment lost 8 bases and the J segment 6 bases; nucleotides outside the gene matches: 2. CDR3 bases: TGTGCCAGCCAGGACAGGGGCGAGCAGTACTTC. It is translated as CASQDRGEQYF.

The chain links TRBV28 to TRBJ1-5, with 8 bases matching TRBD1. V trimming: 6 bases; J trimming: 2 bases; junction bases outside the gene matches: 6. From germline, CDR1 is MDHEN and CDR2 SYDVKM. The CDR3 spans 15 residues. The CDR3 coding sequence is TGTGCCAGCAGGTATACAGGGGGAGGCAATCAGCCCCAGCATTTT. Amino acids: CASRYTGGGNQPQHF.

The chain joins TRBV5-4 to TRBJ2-7; 8 nucleotides line up with TRBD1. V lost 1 base to trimming and J lost 7 bases; unmatched junction nucleotides: 10. Germline lookup yields CDR1 SGHNT and CDR2 YYREEE (reference sequence). CDR3 size: 15 residues. CDR3 loop: CASSLSGAGGGEQYF. Here the CDR3 DNA reads TGTGCCAGCAGCTTGTCAGGTGCAGGGGGCGGGGAGCAGTACTTC.

Here the CDR3 reads CASRRGGENYGYTF. DNA of the CDR3: TGTGCCAGCCGTCGTGGGGGAGAGAACTATGGCTACACCTTC. The V and J genes are TRBV25-1 and TRBJ1-2; maybe TRBD1 (5 bases). Germline CDR1 reads MGHDK; CDR2 reads SYGVNS. The CDR3 consists of 14 residues. V was cut by 8 bases and J by 2 bases, with 15 bases left in between.

This rearrangement joins TRBV9 to TRBJ2-2, with 10 nucleotides matching TRBD2. The CDR3 covers 17 residues. V shed 1 base and J 1 base; nucleotides not matched to a gene: 4. Germline CDR1 and CDR2: SGDLS and YYNGEE. Written as DNA, the CDR3 is TGTGCCAGCAGCGTACCCGAGCGGGAGGGGAACACCGGGGAGCTGTTTTTT. This sequence encodes CASSVPEREGNTGELFF. The entire variable domain, with the rest obtained from reference TRBV9 and TRBJ2-2, is as follows: DSGVTQTPKHLITATGQRVTLRCSPRSGDLSVYWYQQSLDQGLQFLIQYYNGEERAKGNILERFSAQQFPDLHSELNLSSLELGDSALYFCASSVPEREGNTGELFFGEGSRLTVL.

The chain combines TRBV5-6 with TRBJ1-1; TRBD1 might be the D (5 bases). Trimming left V 1 base short and J 1 base short, with 5 bases between. The CDR3 consists of 13 residues. CDR1 and CDR2 from the germline V gene are SGHDT and YYEEEE. The chain's CDR3 is CASSLTGNTEAFF. The CDR3, as DNA: TGTGCCAGCAGCTTGACAGGGAACACTGAAGCTTTCTTT.

The chain couples TRBV27 to TRBJ1-1; no clear D. There are 13 residues in the CDR3. Trimming cost V 6 bases and J 0 bases, with 8 bases left between them. Per germline, CDR1 MNHEY and CDR2 SMNVEV (reference sequence). DNA of the CDR3: TGTGCCAGCAGGGGCAGAATGAACACTGAAGCTTTCTTT. Its translation is CASRGRMNTEAFF.

This chain uses TRBV6-1 with TRBJ2-1; 8 bases agree with TRBD2. V dropped 8 bases and J dropped 5; count of bases not matched to a gene: 11. CDR3 length: 15 residues. Germline V CDR1 and CDR2: MNHNS, SASEGT. The CDR3 reads CASGVLAGLNNEQFF. CDR3 coding DNA: TGTGCCAGCGGGGTTCTAGCGGGCTTAAACAATGAGCAGTTCTTC.

The chain's CDR3 is CASSLGEWTALYNEQFF. The CDR3 bases are TGTGCCAGCAGCTTAGGCGAGTGGACAGCTCTCTACAATGAGCAGTTCTTC. The genes are TRBV11-2 and TRBJ2-1, with D perhaps TRBD1 (6 bases). V shed 1 base and J shed 3 bases, with 16 bases lying between them. The CDR3 length is 17 residues. The V gene's germline CDR1 is SGHAT and CDR2 FQNNGV.

The CDR3 reads CASSGTSGNTGELFF. DNA of the CDR3: TGTGCCAGCAGTGGGACTAGCGGGAACACCGGGGAGCTGTTTTTT. V and J are TRBV6-5 and TRBJ2-2, with 11 bases fitting TRBD2. This CDR3 spans 15 amino acids. In germline, CDR1 is MNHEY, CDR2 SVGAGI. The junction had 0 bases not matched to a gene; V was cut back by 5 bases and J by 1 base.

The CDR3: CASSRNRGLETQYF. CDR3 sequence (DNA): TGTGCCAGCAGCCGAAATCGAGGTTTAGAGACCCAGTACTTC. The chain uses TRBV7-2 and TRBJ2-5; D is undetermined. This CDR3 contains 14 residues. The germline gives CDR1 SGHTA, CDR2 FQGNSA. V was trimmed by 5 bases and J by 4 bases, leaving 14 bases between them.

In this sample, this clone turned up many times. The chain employs TRBV27 and TRBJ1-5; no clear D gene. Germline CDR1 is MNHEY and CDR2 is SMNVEV (reference sequence). The CDR3 is 12 residues long. The germline V and J ends were trimmed by 2 bases and 7 bases, with 6 bases remaining between them. CDR3 nucleotides: TGTGCCAGCAGTTTAGCGGGGCAGCCCCAGCATTTT. This codes for CASSLAGQPQHF.

The chain joins TRBV15 to TRBJ2-1; D remains unclear. This CDR3 region has 15 residues. CDR1 and CDR2 (germline): LNHNV, YYDKDF (reference sequence). V dropped 0 bases and J dropped 7 bases, with 13 bases sitting between them. The CDR3 loop is CATSRDQSRNNEQFF. CDR3 sequence (DNA): TGTGCCACCAGCAGAGATCAGTCCAGGAATAATGAGCAGTTCTTC. Variable domain in full (rest from reference TRBV15 and TRBJ2-1): DAMVIQNPRYQVTQFGKPVTLSCSQTLNHNVMYWYQQKSSQAPKLLFHYYDKDFNNEADTPDNFQSRRPNTSFCFLDIRSPGLGDTAMYLCATSRDQSRNNEQFFGPGTRLTVL.

This clone turned up a few times. Different DNA sequences within this sample yield the same CDR3. The chain couples TRBV9 to TRBJ2-7; 8 bases match TRBD1. This CDR3 has 14 residues. Per germline, CDR1 SGDLS and CDR2 YYNGEE. V trimming: 0 bases; J trimming: 3 bases; junction bases outside the gene matches: 2. The CDR3 reads CASSVGGTGYEQYF. The CDR3 DNA is TGTGCCAGCAGCGTAGGGGGGACAGGCTACGAGCAGTACTTC. Based on the CDR3 plus reference TRBV9 and TRBJ2-7, the full variable domain is DSGVTQTPKHLITATGQRVTLRCSPRSGDLSVYWYQQSLDQGLQFLIQYYNGEERAKGNILERFSAQQFPDLHSELNLSSLELGDSALYFCASSVGGTGYEQYFGPGTRLTVT.

The rearrangement links TRBV5-1 to TRBJ1-1; D remains unclear. The V and J ends lost 5 bases and 6 bases respectively, with 11 bases between them. The germline gives CDR1 SGHRS, CDR2 YFSETQ. The CDR3 covers 12 residues. CDR3 amino acids: CASSAEGAEAFF. The CDR3 DNA sequence: TGCGCCAGCAGTGCAGAGGGAGCTGAAGCTTTCTTT.

The rearrangement joins TRBV5-5 to TRBJ1-1; perhaps TRBD1 as D (5 bases). The germline gives CDR1 SGHKS, CDR2 YYEKEE (reference sequence). The germline V and J ends were trimmed by 0 bases and 8 bases, with 14 bases remaining between them. This CDR3 spans 14 amino acids. CDR3 coding DNA: TGTGCCAGCAGCTTGGTGCGGTCTCGACAGGAAGCTTTCTTT. Amino acids: CASSLVRSRQEAFF. Drawing the rest from reference TRBV5-5 and TRBJ1-1, the complete variable domain is DAGVTQSPTHLIKTRGQQVTLRCSPISGHKSVSWYQQVLGQGPQFIFQYYEKEERGRGNFPDRFSARQFPNYSSELNVNALLLGDSALYLCASSLVRSRQEAFFGQGTRLTVV.

In its sample, this clone was seen many times. The chain combines TRBV4-2 with TRBJ2-7; possibly TRBD1 for D (5 bases). Per germline, CDR1 LGHNA and CDR2 YNFKEQ. The CDR3 sequence is 12 residues long. Trimming shortened V by 0 bases and J by 9 bases, and 9 bases separated the two germline ends. DNA of the CDR3: TGTGCCAGCAGCCAAGAAGGGGTTTGGCAGTACTTC. This gives the protein CASSQEGVWQYF.